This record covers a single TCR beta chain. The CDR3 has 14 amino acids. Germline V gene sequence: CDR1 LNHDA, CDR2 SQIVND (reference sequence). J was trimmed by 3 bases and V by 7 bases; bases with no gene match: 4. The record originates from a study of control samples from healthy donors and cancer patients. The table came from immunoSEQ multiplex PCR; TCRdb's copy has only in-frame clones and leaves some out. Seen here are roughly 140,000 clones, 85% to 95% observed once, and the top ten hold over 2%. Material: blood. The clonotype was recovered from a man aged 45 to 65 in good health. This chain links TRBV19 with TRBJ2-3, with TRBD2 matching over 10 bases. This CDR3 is CASTSGRTTDTQYF. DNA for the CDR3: TGTGCCAGTACTAGCGGGAGAACTACAGATACGCAGTATTTT.